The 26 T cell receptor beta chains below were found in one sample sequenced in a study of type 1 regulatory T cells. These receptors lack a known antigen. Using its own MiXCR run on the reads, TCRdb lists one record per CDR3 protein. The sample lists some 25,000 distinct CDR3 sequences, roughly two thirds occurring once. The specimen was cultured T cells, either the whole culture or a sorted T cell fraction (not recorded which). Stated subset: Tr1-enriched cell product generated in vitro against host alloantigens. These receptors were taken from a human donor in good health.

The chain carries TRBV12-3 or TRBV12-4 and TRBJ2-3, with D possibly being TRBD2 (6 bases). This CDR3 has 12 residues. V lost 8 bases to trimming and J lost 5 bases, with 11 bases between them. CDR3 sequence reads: CASVGGVDTQYF. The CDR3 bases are TGTGCCAGCGTGGGAGGCGTAGATACGCAGTATTTT.

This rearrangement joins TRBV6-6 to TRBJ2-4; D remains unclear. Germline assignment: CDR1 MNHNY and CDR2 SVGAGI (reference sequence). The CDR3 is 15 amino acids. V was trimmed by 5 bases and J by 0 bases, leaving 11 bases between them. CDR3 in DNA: TGTGCCAGCAGTCCGGAACACCTAGCCAAAAACATTCAGTACTTC. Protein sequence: CASSPEHLAKNIQYF.

Here the CDR3 DNA reads TGTGCCAGCAGCTTAGATGGATTCTATAGGAATTCACCCCTCCACTTT. Translation: CASSLDGFYRNSPLHF. J is TRBJ1-6 and V is TRBV7-2; D not certain. V dropped 1 base and J dropped 7 bases, with 14 bases sitting between them. Germline CDR1 reads SGHTA; CDR2 reads FQGNSA. This CDR3 comprises 16 residues.

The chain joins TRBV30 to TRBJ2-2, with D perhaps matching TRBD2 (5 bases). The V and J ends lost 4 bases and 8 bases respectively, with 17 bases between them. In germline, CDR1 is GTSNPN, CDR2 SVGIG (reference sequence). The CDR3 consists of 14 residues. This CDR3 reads CAWTLIGVGGELFF. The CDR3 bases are TGTGCCTGGACCCTGATCGGGGTGGGAGGGGAGCTGTTTTTT. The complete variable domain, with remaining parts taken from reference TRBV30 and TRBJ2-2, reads SQTIHQWPATLVQPVGSPLSLECTVEGTSNPNLYWYRQAAGRGLQLLFYSVGIGQISSEVPQNLSASRPQDRQFILSSKKLLLSDSGFYLCAWTLIGVGGELFFGEGSRLTVL.

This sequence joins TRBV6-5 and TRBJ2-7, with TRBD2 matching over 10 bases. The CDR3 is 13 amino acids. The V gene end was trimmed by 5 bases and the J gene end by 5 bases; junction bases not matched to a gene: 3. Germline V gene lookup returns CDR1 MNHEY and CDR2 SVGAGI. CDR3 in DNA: TGTGCCAGCAGTCGGGGACTAGCGCACGAGCAGTACTTC. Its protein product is CASSRGLAHEQYF.

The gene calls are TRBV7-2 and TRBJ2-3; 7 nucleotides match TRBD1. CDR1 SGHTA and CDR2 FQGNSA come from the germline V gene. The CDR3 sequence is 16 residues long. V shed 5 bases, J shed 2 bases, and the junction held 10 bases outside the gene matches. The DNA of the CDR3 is TGTGCCAGCAGCACTAGACAGGGAAAGGACACAGATACGCAGTATTTT. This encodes CASSTRQGKDTDTQYF.

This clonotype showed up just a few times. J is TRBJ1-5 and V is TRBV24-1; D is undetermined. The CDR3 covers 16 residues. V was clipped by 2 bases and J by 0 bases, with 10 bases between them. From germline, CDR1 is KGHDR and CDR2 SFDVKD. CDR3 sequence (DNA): TGTGCCACCAGTGATTCCCGGACGGTTAGCAATCAGCCCCAGCATTTT. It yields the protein CATSDSRTVSNQPQHF.

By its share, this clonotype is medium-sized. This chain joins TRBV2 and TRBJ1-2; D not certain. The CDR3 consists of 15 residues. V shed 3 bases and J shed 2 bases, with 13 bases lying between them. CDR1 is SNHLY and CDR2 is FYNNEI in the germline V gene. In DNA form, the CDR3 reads TGTGCCAGCAGTGACGTACTCATCCAAAACTATGGCTACACCTTC. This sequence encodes CASSDVLIQNYGYTF.

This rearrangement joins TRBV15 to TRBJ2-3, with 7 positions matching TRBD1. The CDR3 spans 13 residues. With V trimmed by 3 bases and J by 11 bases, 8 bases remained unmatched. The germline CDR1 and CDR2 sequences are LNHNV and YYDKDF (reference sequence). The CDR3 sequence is CATSSIRQGRQYF. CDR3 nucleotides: TGTGCCACCAGCAGTATCAGACAGGGTAGGCAGTATTTT.

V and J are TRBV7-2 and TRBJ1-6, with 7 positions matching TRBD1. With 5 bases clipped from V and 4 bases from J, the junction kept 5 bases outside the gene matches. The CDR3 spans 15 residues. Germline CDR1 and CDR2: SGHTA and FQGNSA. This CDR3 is CASSLYRGYNSPLHF. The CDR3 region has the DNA TGTGCCAGCAGCCTTTACAGGGGTTATAATTCACCCCTCCACTTT.

For the CDR3, the DNA is TGTGCCATCAGGGGACAGGGGGCAGGTGATACGCAGTATTTT. Protein sequence: CAIRGQGAGDTQYF. The rearrangement joins TRBV10-3 to TRBJ2-3; 12 bases map to TRBD1. The CDR3 totals 14 residues. Germline values: CDR1 ENHRY, CDR2 SYGVKD. V lost 6 bases to trimming and J lost 6 bases; unmatched junction nucleotides: 4.

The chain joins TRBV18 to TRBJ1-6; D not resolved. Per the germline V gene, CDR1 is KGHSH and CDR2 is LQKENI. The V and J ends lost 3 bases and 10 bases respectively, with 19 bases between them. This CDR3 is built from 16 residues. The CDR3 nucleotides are TGTGCCAGCTCACCGACGGGTGGGGAAGGTCGATCACCCCTCCACTTT. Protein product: CASSPTGGEGRSPLHF.

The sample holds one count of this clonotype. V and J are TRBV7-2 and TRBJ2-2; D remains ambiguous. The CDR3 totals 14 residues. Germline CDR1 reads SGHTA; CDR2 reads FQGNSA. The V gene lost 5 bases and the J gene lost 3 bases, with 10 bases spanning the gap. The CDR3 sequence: CASSQPVYTGELFF. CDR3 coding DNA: TGTGCCAGCAGCCAGCCCGTTTACACCGGGGAGCTGTTTTTT.

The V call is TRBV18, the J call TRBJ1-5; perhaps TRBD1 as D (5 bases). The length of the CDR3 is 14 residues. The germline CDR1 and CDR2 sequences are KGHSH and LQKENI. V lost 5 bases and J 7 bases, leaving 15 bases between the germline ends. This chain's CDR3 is CASSRGTAGQPQHF. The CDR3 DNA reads TGTGCCAGCTCAAGAGGGACCGCTGGGCAGCCCCAGCATTTT.

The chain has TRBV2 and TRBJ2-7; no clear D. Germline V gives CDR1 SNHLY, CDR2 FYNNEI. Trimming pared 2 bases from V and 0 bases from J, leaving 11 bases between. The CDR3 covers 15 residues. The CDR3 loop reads CASSESVLISYEQYF. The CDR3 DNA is TGTGCCAGCAGTGAATCGGTGCTAATCTCCTACGAGCAGTACTTC.

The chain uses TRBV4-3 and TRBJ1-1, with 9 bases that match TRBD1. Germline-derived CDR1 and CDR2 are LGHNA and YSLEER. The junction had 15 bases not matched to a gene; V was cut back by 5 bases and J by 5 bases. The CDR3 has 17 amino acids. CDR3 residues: CASSDQLDRGRFTEAFF. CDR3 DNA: TGCGCCAGCAGCGATCAACTGGACAGGGGAAGATTTACTGAAGCTTTCTTT.

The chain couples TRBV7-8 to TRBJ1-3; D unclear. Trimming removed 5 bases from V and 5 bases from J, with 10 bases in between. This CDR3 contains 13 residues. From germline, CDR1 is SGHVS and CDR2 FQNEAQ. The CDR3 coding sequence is TGTGCCAGCAGCCCCCACCTCCGAAACACCATATATTTT. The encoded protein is CASSPHLRNTIYF.

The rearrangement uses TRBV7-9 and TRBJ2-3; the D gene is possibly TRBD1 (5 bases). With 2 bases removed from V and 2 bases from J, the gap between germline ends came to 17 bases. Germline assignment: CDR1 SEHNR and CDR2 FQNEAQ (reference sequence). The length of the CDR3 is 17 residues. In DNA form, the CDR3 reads TGTGCCAGCAGCTTAAGGTCACAGGCCCTCCTCACAGATACGCAGTATTTT. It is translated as CASSLRSQALLTDTQYF. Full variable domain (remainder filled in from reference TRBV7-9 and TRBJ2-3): DTGVSQNPRHKITKRGQNVTFRCDPISEHNRLYWYRQTLGQGPEFLTYFQNEAQLEKSRLLSDRFSAERPKGSFSTLEIQRTEQGDSAMYLCASSLRSQALLTDTQYFGPGTRLTVL.

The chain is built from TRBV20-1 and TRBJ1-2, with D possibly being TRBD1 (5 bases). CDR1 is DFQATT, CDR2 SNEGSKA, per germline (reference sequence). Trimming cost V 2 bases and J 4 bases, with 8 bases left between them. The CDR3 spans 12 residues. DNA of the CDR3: TGCAGTGCTAGACTGACAGCCTATGGCTACACCTTC. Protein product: CSARLTAYGYTF.

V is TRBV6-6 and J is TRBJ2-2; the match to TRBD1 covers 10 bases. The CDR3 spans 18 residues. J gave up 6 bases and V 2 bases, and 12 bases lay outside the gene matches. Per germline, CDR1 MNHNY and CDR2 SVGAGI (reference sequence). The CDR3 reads CASSYRQTGGAFAGELFF. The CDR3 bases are TGTGCCAGCAGTTACCGCCAGACAGGGGGCGCTTTCGCCGGGGAGCTGTTTTTT.

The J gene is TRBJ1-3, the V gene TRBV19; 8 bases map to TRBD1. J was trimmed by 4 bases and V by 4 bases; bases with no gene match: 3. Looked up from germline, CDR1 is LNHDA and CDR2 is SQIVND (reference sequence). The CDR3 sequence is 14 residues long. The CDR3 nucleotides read TGTGCCAGTAGTAAGGGACAGGCAGGAAACACCATATATTTT. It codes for CASSKGQAGNTIYF. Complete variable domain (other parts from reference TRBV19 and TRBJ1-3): DGGITQSPKYLFRKEGQNVTLSCEQNLNHDAMYWYRQDPGQGLRLIYYSQIVNDFQKGDIAEGYSVSREKKESFPLTVTSAQKNPTAFYLCASSKGQAGNTIYFGEGSWLTVV.

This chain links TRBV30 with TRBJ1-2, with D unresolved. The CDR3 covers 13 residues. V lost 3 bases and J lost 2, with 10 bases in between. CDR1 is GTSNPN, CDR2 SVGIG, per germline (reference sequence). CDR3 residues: CAWSASGNYGYTF. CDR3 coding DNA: TGTGCCTGGAGCGCTTCCGGGAACTATGGCTACACCTTC.

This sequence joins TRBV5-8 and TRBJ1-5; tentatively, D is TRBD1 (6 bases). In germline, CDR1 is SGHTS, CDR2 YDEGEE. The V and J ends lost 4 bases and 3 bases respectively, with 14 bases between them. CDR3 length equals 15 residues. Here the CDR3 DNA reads TGTGCCAGCAGCGCGGGGGCAAGGTACAATCAGCCCCAGCATTTT. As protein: CASSAGARYNQPQHF.

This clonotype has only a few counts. CDR3 sequence: CSASPAREKNTEAFF. CDR3 bases: TGCAGTGCTAGTCCTGCGCGAGAGAAAAACACTGAAGCTTTCTTT. The chain is built from TRBV20-1 and TRBJ1-1; D gene unclear. Germline V gene sequence: CDR1 DFQATT, CDR2 SNEGSKA (reference sequence). Trimming removed 3 bases at V and 2 bases at J, with 16 bases between. The CDR3 runs 15 residues.

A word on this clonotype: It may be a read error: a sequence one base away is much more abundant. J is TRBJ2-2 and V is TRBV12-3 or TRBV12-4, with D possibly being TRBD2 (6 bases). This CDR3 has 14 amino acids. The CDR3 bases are TGTGCCAGCAGGTCGCAGGGAGCTGGCGGGGAGCTGCTTTTT. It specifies CASRSQGAGGELLF.

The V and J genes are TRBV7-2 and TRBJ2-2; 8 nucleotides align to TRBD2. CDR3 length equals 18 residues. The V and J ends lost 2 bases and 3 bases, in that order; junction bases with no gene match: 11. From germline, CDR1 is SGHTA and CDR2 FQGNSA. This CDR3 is CASSLWAGTSMDTGELFF. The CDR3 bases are TGTGCCAGCAGCTTATGGGCTGGGACTAGTATGGACACCGGGGAGCTGTTTTTT.